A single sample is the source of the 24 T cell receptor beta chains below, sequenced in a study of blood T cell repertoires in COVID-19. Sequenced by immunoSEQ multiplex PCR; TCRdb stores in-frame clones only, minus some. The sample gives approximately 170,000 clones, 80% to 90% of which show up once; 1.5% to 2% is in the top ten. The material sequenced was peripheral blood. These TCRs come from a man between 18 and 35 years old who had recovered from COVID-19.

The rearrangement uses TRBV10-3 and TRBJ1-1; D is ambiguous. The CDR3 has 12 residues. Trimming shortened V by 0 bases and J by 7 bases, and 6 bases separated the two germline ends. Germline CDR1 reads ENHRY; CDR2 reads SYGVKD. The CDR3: CAISESTYEAFF. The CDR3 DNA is TGTGCCATCAGTGAGTCGACTTATGAAGCTTTCTTT.

The DNA of the CDR3 is TGTGCCAGCAGTGGCCTAGCGGCAGCCCAAGAGACCCAGTACTTC. Translated: CASSGLAAAQETQYF. The chain has TRBV25-1 and TRBJ2-5; 7 bases line up with TRBD2. The CDR3 loop spans 15 amino acids. Germline loops: CDR1 MGHDK, CDR2 SYGVNS. V dropped 4 bases and J dropped 1; count of bases not matched to a gene: 6.

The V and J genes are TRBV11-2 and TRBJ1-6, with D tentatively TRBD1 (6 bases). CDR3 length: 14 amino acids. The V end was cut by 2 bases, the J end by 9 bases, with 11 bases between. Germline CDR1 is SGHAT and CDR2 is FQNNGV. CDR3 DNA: TGTGCCAGCAGCTTACCGGGACAACTTTCACCCCTCCACTTT. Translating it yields CASSLPGQLSPLHF.

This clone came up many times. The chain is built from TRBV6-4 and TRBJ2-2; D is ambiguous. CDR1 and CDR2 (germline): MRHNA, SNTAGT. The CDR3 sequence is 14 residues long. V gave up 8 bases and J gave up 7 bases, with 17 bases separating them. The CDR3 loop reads CASRPAAENGELFF. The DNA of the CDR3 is TGTGCCAGCCGCCCGGCGGCGGAGAACGGGGAGCTGTTTTTT.

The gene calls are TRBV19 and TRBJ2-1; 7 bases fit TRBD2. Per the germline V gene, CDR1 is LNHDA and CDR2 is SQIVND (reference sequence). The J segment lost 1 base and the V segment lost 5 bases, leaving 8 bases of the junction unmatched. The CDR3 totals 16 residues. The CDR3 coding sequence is TGTGCCAGTAGTTGGGTAGCGGGCGGGTCCTACAATGAGCAGTTCTTC. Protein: CASSWVAGGSYNEQFF. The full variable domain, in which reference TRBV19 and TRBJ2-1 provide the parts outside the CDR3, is DGGITQSPKYLFRKEGQNVTLSCEQNLNHDAMYWYRQDPGQGLRLIYYSQIVNDFQKGDIAEGYSVSREKKESFPLTVTSAQKNPTAFYLCASSWVAGGSYNEQFFGPGTRLTVL.

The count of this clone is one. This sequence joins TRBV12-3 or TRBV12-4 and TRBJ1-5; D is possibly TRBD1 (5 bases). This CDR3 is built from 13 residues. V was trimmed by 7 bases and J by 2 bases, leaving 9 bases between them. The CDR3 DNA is TGTGCCAGCATGCAGGGTGGCAATCAGCCCCAGCATTTT. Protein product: CASMQGGNQPQHF.

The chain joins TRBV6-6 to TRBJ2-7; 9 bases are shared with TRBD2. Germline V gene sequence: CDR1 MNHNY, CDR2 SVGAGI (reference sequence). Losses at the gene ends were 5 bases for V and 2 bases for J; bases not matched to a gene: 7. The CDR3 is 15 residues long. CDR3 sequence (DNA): TGTGCCAGCAGTGCATCGGCGGGGGGGGCCTACGAGCAGTACTTC. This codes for CASSASAGGAYEQYF.

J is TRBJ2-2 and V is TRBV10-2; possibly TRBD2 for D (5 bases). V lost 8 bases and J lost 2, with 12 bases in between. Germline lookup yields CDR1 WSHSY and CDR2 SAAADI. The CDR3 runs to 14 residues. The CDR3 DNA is TGCGCCAGCGACGGGGAATTCAACACCGGGGAGCTGTTTTTT. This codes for CASDGEFNTGELFF.

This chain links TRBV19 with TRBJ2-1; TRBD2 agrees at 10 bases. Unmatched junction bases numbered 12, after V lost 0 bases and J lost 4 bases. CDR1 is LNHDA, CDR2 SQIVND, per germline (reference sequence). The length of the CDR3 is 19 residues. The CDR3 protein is CASSIDRGAGGILYNEQFF. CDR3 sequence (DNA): TGTGCCAGTAGTATAGATCGGGGAGCGGGAGGGATTTTGTACAATGAGCAGTTCTTC.

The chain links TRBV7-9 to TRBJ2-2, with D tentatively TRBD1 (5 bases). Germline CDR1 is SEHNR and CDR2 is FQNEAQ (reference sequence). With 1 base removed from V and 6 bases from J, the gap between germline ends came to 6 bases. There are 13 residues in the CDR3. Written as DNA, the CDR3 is TGTGCCAGCAGCTTAGAGGGGCCCGGGGAGCTGTTTTTT. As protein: CASSLEGPGELFF. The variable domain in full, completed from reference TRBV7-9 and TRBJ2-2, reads DTGVSQNPRHKITKRGQNVTFRCDPISEHNRLYWYRQTLGQGPEFLTYFQNEAQLEKSRLLSDRFSAERPKGSFSTLEIQRTEQGDSAMYLCASSLEGPGELFFGEGSRLTVL.

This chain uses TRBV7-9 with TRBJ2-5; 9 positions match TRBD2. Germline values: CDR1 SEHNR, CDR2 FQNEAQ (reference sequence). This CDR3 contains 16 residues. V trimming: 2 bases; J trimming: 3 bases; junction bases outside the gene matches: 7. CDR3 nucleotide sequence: TGTGCCAGCAGCTTACTCCTAGCGGGATTCAAAGAGACCCAGTACTTC. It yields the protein CASSLLLAGFKETQYF.

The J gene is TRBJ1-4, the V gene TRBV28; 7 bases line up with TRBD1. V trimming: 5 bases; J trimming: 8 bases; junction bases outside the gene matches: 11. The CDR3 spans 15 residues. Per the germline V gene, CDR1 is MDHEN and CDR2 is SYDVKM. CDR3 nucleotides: TGTGCCAGCAGTGGCGAACAGGGGAGGTGGGAAAAACTGTTTTTT. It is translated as CASSGEQGRWEKLFF.

The CDR3 sequence: CASSVGRGSYNEQFF. CDR3 nucleotides: TGTGCCAGCAGTGTAGGCCGGGGCTCCTACAATGAGCAGTTCTTC. The V call is TRBV2, the J call TRBJ2-1; maybe TRBD2 (5 bases). V lost 4 bases and J lost 0, with 10 bases in between. CDR3 length: 15 residues. The germline gives CDR1 SNHLY, CDR2 FYNNEI.

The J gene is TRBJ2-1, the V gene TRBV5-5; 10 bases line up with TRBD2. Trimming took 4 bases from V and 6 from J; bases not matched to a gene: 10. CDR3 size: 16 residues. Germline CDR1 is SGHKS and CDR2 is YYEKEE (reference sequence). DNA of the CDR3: TGTGCCAGCAGCAAAGAAGCGGGAGGGGCTTTCAATGAGCAGTTCTTC. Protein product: CASSKEAGGAFNEQFF. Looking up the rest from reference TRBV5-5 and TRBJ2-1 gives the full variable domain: DAGVTQSPTHLIKTRGQQVTLRCSPISGHKSVSWYQQVLGQGPQFIFQYYEKEERGRGNFPDRFSARQFPNYSSELNVNALLLGDSALYLCASSKEAGGAFNEQFFGPGTRLTVL.

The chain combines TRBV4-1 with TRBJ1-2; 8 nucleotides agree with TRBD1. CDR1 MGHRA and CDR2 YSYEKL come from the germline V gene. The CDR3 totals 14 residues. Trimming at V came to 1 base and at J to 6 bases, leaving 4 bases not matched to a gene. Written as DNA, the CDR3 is TGCGCCAGCAGCCAAGCCGGGACAGGAGATGGCTACACCTTC. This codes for CASSQAGTGDGYTF.

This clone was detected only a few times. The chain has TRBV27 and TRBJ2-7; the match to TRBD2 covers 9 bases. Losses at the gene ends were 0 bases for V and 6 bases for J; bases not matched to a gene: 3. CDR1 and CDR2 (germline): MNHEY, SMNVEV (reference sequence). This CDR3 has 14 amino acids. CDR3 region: CASSLSISGSEQYF. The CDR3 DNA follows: TGTGCCAGCAGTTTATCGATTAGCGGGAGCGAGCAGTACTTC.

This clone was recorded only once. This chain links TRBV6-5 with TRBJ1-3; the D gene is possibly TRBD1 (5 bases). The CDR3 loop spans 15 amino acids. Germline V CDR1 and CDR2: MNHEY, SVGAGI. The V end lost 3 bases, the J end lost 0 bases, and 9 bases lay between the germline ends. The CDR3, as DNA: TGTGCCAGCAGTTATTCTCAGGGCTCTGGAAACACCATATATTTT. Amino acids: CASSYSQGSGNTIYF.

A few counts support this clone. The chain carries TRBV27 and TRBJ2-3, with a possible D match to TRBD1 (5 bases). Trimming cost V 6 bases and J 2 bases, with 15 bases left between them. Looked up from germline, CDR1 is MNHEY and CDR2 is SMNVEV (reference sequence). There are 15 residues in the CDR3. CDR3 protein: CASSTLDRYTDTQYF. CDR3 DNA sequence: TGTGCCAGCAGCACTCTCGACAGATACACAGATACGCAGTATTTT.

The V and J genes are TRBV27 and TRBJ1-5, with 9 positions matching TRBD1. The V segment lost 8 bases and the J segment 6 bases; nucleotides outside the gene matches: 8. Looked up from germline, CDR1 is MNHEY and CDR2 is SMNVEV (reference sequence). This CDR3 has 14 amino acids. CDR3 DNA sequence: TGTGCCAGCGGTGGGACAGGGAGTCGTCAGCCCCAGCATTTT. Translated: CASGGTGSRQPQHF.

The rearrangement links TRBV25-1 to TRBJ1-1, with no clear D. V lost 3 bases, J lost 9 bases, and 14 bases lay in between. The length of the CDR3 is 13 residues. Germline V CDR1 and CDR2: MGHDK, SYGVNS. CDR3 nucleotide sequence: TGTGCCAGCAGTGATTTGGTCTTAGAAAAAGCTTTCTTT. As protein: CASSDLVLEKAFF.

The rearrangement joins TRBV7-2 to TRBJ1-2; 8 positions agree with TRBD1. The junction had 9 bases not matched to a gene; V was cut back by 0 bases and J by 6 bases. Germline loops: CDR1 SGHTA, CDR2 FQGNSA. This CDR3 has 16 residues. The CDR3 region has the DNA TGTGCCAGCAGCTTAGCTCAGTGGCAGGGGGCTGATGGCTACACCTTC. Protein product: CASSLAQWQGADGYTF.

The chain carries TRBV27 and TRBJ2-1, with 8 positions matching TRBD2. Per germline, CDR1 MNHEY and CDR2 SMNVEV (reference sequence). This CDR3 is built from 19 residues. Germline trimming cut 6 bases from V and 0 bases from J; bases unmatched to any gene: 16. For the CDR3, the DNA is TGTGCCAGCAGCGGGGGGGTGGCGGGAGGCCTGAGCTCCTACAATGAGCAGTTCTTC. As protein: CASSGGVAGGLSSYNEQFF.

The DNA for the CDR3 is TGTGCCGCGGCTAGCGGCAGGGCCTACGAGCAGTACTTC. It translates to CAAASGRAYEQYF. This chain uses TRBV6-5 with TRBJ2-7; 7 bases map to TRBD2. J lost 2 bases, V lost 11 bases, and 9 bases had no gene match. This CDR3 is built from 13 residues. CDR1 and CDR2 (germline): MNHEY, SVGAGI.

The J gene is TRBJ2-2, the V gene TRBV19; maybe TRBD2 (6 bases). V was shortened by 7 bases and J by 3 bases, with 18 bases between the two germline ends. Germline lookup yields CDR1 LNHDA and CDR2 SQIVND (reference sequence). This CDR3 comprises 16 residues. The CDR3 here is CASIGDGRGDTGELFF. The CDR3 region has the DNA TGTGCCAGTATTGGGGACGGGAGAGGAGACACCGGGGAGCTGTTTTTT.